The clone carrying this T cell receptor (beta chain) has only one observation. Its matching antigen is unknown. Extraction of 1.5 to 2.5 micrograms of genomic DNA from cryopreserved PBMCs supplied material for TCR beta libraries. Here immunoSEQ multiplex PCR was the method, and the copy in TCRdb shows in-frame clones only, minus some. The sample lists around 200,000 clones, nearly 80% occurring once. This sample is drawn from a study of cytotoxic CD8 clonotypes in ibrutinib-treated CLL. At the level of the study: Mean yields were 255,043 productive templates and over 85,000 productive rearrangements per sample.

Study conclusions and caveats: Increased clonality at ibrutinib response gave way to a return toward baseline at progression. Circulating CD8+ T-cell counts were tracked by baseline clonality, which exceeded that of age-matched healthy donors.

Germline CDR1 reads SNHLY; CDR2 reads FYNNEI. This CDR3 region has 14 residues. V gave up 8 bases and J gave up 0 bases, with 11 bases separating them. The TCR sequence derives from a human donor with chronic lymphocytic leukemia. The specimen was PBMCs, collected after 12 months of ibrutinib treatment. The rearrangement links TRBV2 to TRBJ1-3, with D uncertain. The CDR3 DNA is TGTGCCAGCCGGCCGACGGTCTCTGGAAACACCATATATTTT. Translated: CASRPTVSGNTIYF.